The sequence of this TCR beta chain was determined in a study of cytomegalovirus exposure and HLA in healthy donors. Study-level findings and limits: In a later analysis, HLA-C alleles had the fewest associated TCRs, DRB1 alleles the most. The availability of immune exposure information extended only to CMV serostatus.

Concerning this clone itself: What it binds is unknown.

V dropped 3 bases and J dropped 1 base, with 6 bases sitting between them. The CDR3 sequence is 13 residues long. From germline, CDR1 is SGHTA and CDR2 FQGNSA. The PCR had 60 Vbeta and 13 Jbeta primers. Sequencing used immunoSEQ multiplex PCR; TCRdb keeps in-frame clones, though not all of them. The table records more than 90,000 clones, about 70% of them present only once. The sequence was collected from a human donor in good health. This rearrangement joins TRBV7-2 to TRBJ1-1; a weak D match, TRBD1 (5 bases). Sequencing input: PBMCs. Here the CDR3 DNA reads TGTGCCAGCAGCTTTCAGGGGAACACTGAAGCTTTCTTT. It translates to CASSFQGNTEAFF. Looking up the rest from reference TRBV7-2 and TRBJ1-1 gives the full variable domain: GAGVSQSPSNKVTEKGKDVELRCDPISGHTALYWYRQSLGQGLEFLIYFQGNSAPDKSGLPSDRFSAERTGGSVSTLTIQRTQQEDSAVYLCASSFQGNTEAFFGQGTRLTVV.